This T cell receptor beta chain was recovered during a study of blood T cell repertoires in COVID-19. Study-wide background: The study drew acute and convalescent COVID-19 samples from the United States, Italy and Spain. In each case, the material was cDNA or gDNA derived from T cells, B-cell-depleted T cells, or PBMCs.

Per the authors' pipeline: Estimated nucleated cell counts came from reference gene primer amplification. The table came from immunoSEQ multiplex PCR; TCRdb's copy has only in-frame clones and leaves some out. D and trimming were read from the DNA, whereas the V and J calls and clone size are those reported in that table. The profile covers roughly 260,000 clones, with approximately 87% appearing a single time and 2% to 2.5% taken by the ten largest. CDR1 is LNHDA and CDR2 is SQIVND in the germline V gene (reference sequence). The ends lost 7 bases at V and 12 bases at J; junction bases unmatched: 7. CDR3 length equals 12 residues.

The rearrangement uses TRBV19 and TRBJ2-1; TRBD2 agrees at 9 bases. The origin of this receptor is a woman aged 50 to 60 with acute or convalescent COVID-19. The specimen was peripheral blood. Here the CDR3 reads CASKGSGSPQFF. The CDR3 DNA reads TGTGCCAGTAAGGGTAGCGGGAGTCCGCAGTTCTTC.